The 18 T cell receptor beta chains given below trace back to one sample, sequenced in a study of shared clonotypes between healthy human individuals. Measured with immunoSEQ multiplex PCR; TCRdb has only the in-frame clones, and not every one. The sample has more than 550,000 clones; 90% are singletons. What was sequenced was memory CD8+ T cells from PBMCs. This sample's subset: CD45RO+ cells pooled with CCR7-negative TemRA cells. All receptors come from a man between 18 and 29 years old in good health. Some clones in this sample may be carry-over from other donors' samples.

The V gene is TRBV7-3, the J gene TRBJ2-1, with D hard to call. The germline V gene has CDR1 SGHTA and CDR2 FQGTGA. The CDR3 totals 15 residues. V was trimmed by 3 bases and J by 0 bases, leaving 9 bases between them. CDR3 in DNA: TGTGCCAGCAGCTTCATAAAGAGCTCCTACAATGAGCAGTTCTTC. It encodes CASSFIKSSYNEQFF.

This sequence joins TRBV10-3 and TRBJ1-4; 8 positions match TRBD1. Unmatched junction bases numbered 7, after V lost 6 bases and J lost 7 bases. The length of the CDR3 is 14 residues. The germline CDR1 and CDR2 sequences are ENHRY and SYGVKD. CDR3 DNA: TGTGCCATCAGCGACGACAGGGGTGCTGAAAAACTGTTTTTT. It specifies CAISDDRGAEKLFF.

This clone was found once. This chain uses TRBV19 with TRBJ2-7, with 9 bases that match TRBD1. Losses at the gene ends were 3 bases for V and 5 bases for J; bases not matched to a gene: 5. The CDR3 loop spans 14 amino acids. In germline, CDR1 is LNHDA, CDR2 SQIVND (reference sequence). The CDR3 here is CASSIRDRANEQYF. The CDR3 nucleotides read TGTGCCAGTAGTATCCGGGACAGGGCCAACGAGCAGTACTTC.

Remarks on this clone: This specimen includes other DNA sequences encoding the same CDR3. The rearrangement uses TRBV28 and TRBJ1-4, with D perhaps matching TRBD1 (5 bases). The CDR3 length is 13 residues. With 3 bases removed from V and 8 bases from J, the gap between germline ends came to 10 bases. The V gene's germline CDR1 is MDHEN and CDR2 SYDVKM. This chain's CDR3 is CASSLQGWEKLFF. CDR3 DNA sequence: TGTGCCAGCAGTTTGCAGGGTTGGGAAAAACTGTTTTTT.

The genes are TRBV13 and TRBJ1-1; a weak D match, TRBD1 (5 bases). This CDR3 spans 15 amino acids. V gave up 5 bases and J gave up 5 bases, with 18 bases separating them. Germline CDR1 PRHDT, CDR2 FYEKMQ (reference sequence). CDR3 amino acids: CASSQVGQGGTEAFF. DNA for the CDR3: TGTGCCAGCAGCCAAGTAGGGCAGGGTGGGACTGAAGCTTTCTTT.

Of note for this clone: In the same sample, other DNA sequences code for this CDR3. J is TRBJ2-7 and V is TRBV27; a weak D match, TRBD2 (5 bases). Germline values: CDR1 MNHEY, CDR2 SMNVEV (reference sequence). V dropped 4 bases and J dropped 4 bases, with 11 bases sitting between them. The CDR3 has 13 residues. CDR3 DNA: TGTGCCAGCAGTTCTGGGAGAACTTACGAGCAGTACTTC. Translated, it gives CASSSGRTYEQYF.

The V call is TRBV6-6, the J call TRBJ2-2, with 12 bases fitting TRBD2. Germline CDR1 is MNHNY and CDR2 is SVGAGI (reference sequence). V trimming: 4 bases; J trimming: 1 base; junction bases outside the gene matches: 1. The CDR3 consists of 16 residues. The CDR3 DNA reads TGTGCCAGCAGTTTGGGACTAGCGGGGAACACCGGGGAGCTGTTTTTT. Its translation is CASSLGLAGNTGELFF.

Comments on this clone: Compared with germline, one end of the junction differs, possibly owing to a read error. The chain links TRBV29-1 to TRBJ2-7; 16 nucleotides match TRBD2. CDR1 is SQVTM and CDR2 is ANQGSEA in the germline V gene. The CDR3 extends over 17 amino acids. CDR3 bases: TGCAGCGTTGTGGGGGGACTAGCGGGAGGGGCCTCCCACGAGCAGTACTTC. It yields the protein CSVVGGLAGGASHEQYF.

This chain links TRBV7-2 with TRBJ2-2; 12 bases match TRBD2. The CDR3 sequence is 17 residues long. V lost 3 bases and J lost 4; bases outside the gene matches: 6. In germline, CDR1 is SGHTA, CDR2 FQGNSA. The CDR3 sequence is CASSFGLAGPTTGELFF. In nucleotides, the CDR3 is TGTGCCAGCAGCTTCGGACTAGCGGGGCCAACCACCGGGGAGCTGTTTTTT.

This rearrangement joins TRBV11-2 to TRBJ2-7; D gene unclear. Germline V gene lookup returns CDR1 SGHAT and CDR2 FQNNGV. The CDR3 is 15 amino acids. V lost 1 base and J 5 bases, leaving 15 bases between the germline ends. Here the CDR3 reads CASSLVGHSGDEQYF. The CDR3 DNA reads TGTGCCAGCAGCTTAGTCGGGCACTCGGGCGACGAGCAGTACTTC.

Comment on this clone: The same CDR3 can be traced to other DNA sequences in this sample. This sequence joins TRBV27 and TRBJ1-1; TRBD1 might be the D (5 bases). The V end lost 3 bases, the J end lost 2 bases, and 10 bases lay between the germline ends. The CDR3 covers 14 residues. CDR1 MNHEY and CDR2 SMNVEV come from the germline V gene (reference sequence). The CDR3 DNA reads TGTGCCAGCAGTTTGCGACAGACCAACACTGAAGCTTTCTTT. Its protein product is CASSLRQTNTEAFF.

The chain uses TRBV27 and TRBJ2-1; 11 bases fit TRBD1. This CDR3 spans 15 amino acids. With 4 bases clipped from V and 5 bases from J, the junction kept 4 bases outside the gene matches. Germline V gene sequence: CDR1 MNHEY, CDR2 SMNVEV (reference sequence). The CDR3 sequence is CASSWTGGGNNEQFF. The CDR3 DNA is TGTGCCAGCAGTTGGACAGGGGGCGGAAACAATGAGCAGTTCTTC.

The CDR3 reads CASSSQNGLIYYGYTF. The CDR3 DNA is TGTGCCAGCAGTTCCCAAAACGGACTGATTTACTATGGCTACACCTTC. This rearrangement joins TRBV28 to TRBJ1-2; no definite D call. Germline CDR1 is MDHEN and CDR2 is SYDVKM. V was clipped by 4 bases and J by 3 bases, with 18 bases between them. The CDR3 is 16 amino acids.

The chain employs TRBV28 and TRBJ2-7, with D perhaps matching TRBD1 (5 bases). The germline gives CDR1 MDHEN, CDR2 SYDVKM. V was trimmed by 7 bases and J by 3 bases, leaving 16 bases between them. This CDR3 contains 14 residues. The CDR3 coding sequence is TGTGCCAGCACCCCTTGGGGCAGGGTCTACGAGCAGTACTTC. Protein sequence: CASTPWGRVYEQYF.

The rearrangement joins TRBV21-1 to TRBJ2-7; TRBD1 is taken as the D call from the table, unchecked against the DNA. TRBV21-1 is shown as a pseudogene. The CDR3 has 16 residues. The CDR3 is CASSLRRDRGRREQYF. The DNA for the CDR3 is TGTGCCAGCAGCTTAAGGAGGGACAGGGGGCGTCGCGAGCAGTACTTC.

The V and J genes are TRBV27 and TRBJ1-4; 7 bases map to TRBD1. With 3 bases clipped from V and 8 bases from J, the junction kept 9 bases outside the gene matches. CDR1 and CDR2 from the germline V gene are MNHEY and SMNVEV (reference sequence). The CDR3 length is 15 residues. The CDR3 is CASSFRTGFREKLFF. CDR3 nucleotides: TGTGCCAGCAGTTTTCGGACAGGTTTTAGAGAAAAACTGTTTTTT. Combining the CDR3 with reference TRBV27 and TRBJ1-4 gives the whole variable domain EAQVTQNPRYLITVTGKKLTVTCSQNMNHEYMSWYRQDPGLGLRQIYYSMNVEVTDKGDVPEGYKVSRKEKRNFPLILESPSPNQTSLYFCASSFRTGFREKLFFGSGTQLSVL.

About this clone itself: Relative to the germline gene, one junction end is altered; a read error may explain this. V is TRBV7-3 and J is TRBJ1-1; D not certain. Germline CDR1 SGHTA, CDR2 FQGTGA. This CDR3 has 15 amino acids. The CDR3 nucleotides are TGTGCCAGCAGCTTAACGCGTCAGATGAAGACTGAAGCTTTCTTT. Its protein product is CASSLTRQMKTEAFF. Based on the CDR3 plus reference TRBV7-3 and TRBJ1-1, the full variable domain is GAGVSQTPSNKVTEKGKYVELRCDPISGHTALYWYRQSLGQGPEFLIYFQGTGAADDSGLPNDRFFAVRPEGSVSTLKIQRTERGDSAVYLCASSLTRQMKTEAFFGQGTRLTVV.

The genes are TRBV18 and TRBJ1-5, with D maybe TRBD1 (6 bases). CDR1 is KGHSH, CDR2 LQKENI, per germline. CDR3 size: 18 residues. V lost 2 bases and J 1 base, leaving 18 bases between the germline ends. CDR3 residues: CASSPVRAGANSNQPQHF. The CDR3 DNA reads TGTGCCAGCTCACCAGTTAGGGCGGGGGCGAACAGCAATCAGCCCCAGCATTTT.